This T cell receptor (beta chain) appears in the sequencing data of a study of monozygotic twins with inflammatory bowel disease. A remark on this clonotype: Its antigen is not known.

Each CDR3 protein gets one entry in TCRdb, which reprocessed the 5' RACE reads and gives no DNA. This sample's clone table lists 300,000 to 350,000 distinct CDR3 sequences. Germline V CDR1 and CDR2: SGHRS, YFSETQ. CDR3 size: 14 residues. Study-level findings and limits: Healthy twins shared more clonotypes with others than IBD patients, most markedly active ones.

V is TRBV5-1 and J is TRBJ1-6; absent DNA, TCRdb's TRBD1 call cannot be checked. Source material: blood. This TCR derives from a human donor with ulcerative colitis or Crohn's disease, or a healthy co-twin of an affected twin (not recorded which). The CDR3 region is CASSPDRTDSPLHF.